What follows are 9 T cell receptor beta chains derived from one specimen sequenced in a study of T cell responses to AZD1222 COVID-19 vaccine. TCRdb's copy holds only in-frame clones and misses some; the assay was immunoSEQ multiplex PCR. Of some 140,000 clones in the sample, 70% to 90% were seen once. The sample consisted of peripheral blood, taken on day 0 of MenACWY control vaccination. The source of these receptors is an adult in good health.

CDR3 amino acids: CASSERTANYGYTF. As DNA, the CDR3 is TGTGCCAGCAGTGAGAGGACAGCGAACTATGGCTACACCTTC. The genes are TRBV2 and TRBJ1-2; maybe TRBD1 (6 bases). The CDR3 is 14 amino acids. Germline values: CDR1 SNHLY, CDR2 FYNNEI. The V end was cut by 3 bases, the J end by 2 bases, with 10 bases between.

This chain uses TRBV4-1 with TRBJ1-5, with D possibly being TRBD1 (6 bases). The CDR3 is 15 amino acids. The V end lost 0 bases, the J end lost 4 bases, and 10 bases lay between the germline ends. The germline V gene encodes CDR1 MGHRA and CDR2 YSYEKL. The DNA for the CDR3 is TGCGCCAGCAGCCAAGAGGGAACAGGGAATCAGCCCCAGCATTTT. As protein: CASSQEGTGNQPQHF.

The CDR3 region is CASSQHEFDSEQYF. In nucleotides, the CDR3 is TGTGCCAGCAGCCAGCACGAATTTGACAGCGAGCAGTACTTC. V and J are TRBV3-1 (or the pseudogene TRBV3-2) and TRBJ2-7; possibly TRBD1 for D (5 bases). Germline assignment: CDR1 LGHDT and CDR2 YNNKEL (reference sequence). V was cut by 3 bases and J by 6 bases, with 15 bases left in between. The CDR3 runs to 14 residues.

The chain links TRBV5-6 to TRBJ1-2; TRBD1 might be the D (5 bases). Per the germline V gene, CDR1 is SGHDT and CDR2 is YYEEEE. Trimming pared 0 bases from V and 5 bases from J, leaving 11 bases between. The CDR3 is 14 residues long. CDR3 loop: CASSLGPRAYGYTF. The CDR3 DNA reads TGTGCCAGCAGCTTGGGTCCCAGGGCTTATGGCTACACCTTC.

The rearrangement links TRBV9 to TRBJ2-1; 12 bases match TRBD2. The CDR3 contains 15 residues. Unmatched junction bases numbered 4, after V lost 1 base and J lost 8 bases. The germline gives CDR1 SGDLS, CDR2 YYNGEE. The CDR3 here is CASSVLAGGGYEQFF. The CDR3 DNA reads TGTGCCAGCAGCGTACTAGCGGGAGGGGGCTATGAGCAGTTCTTC.

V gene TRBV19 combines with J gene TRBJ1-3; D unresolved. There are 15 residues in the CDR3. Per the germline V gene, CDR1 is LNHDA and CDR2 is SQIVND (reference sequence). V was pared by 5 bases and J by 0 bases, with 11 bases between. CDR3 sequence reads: CASSPGLFSGNTIYF. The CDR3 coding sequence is TGTGCCAGTAGTCCAGGTCTGTTCTCTGGAAACACCATATATTTT.

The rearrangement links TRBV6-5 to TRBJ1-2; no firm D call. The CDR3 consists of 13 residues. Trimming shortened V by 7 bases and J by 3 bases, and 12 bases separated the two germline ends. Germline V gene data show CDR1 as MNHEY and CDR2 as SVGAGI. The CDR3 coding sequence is TGTGCCAGCACGCGGCCGGACTACTATGGCTACACCTTC. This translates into CASTRPDYYGYTF.

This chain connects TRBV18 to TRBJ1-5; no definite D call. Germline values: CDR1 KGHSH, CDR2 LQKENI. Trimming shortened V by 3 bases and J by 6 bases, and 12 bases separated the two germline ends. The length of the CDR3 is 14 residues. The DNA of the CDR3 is TGTGCCAGCTCACCCGAGCGGGGTCTTCAGCCCCAGCATTTT. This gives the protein CASSPERGLQPQHF. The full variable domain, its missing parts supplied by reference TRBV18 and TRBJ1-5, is NAGVMQNPRHLVRRRGQEARLRCSPMKGHSHVYWYRQLPEEGLKFMVYLQKENIIDESGMPKERFSAEFPKEGPSILRIQQVVRGDSAAYFCASSPERGLQPQHFGDGTRLSIL.

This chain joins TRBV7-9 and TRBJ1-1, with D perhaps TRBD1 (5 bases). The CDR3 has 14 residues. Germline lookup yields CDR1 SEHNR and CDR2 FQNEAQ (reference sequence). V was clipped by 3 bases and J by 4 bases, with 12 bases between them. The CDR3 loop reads CASSFRGPTTEAFF. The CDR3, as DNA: TGTGCCAGCAGCTTCCGGGGCCCGACCACTGAAGCTTTCTTT.